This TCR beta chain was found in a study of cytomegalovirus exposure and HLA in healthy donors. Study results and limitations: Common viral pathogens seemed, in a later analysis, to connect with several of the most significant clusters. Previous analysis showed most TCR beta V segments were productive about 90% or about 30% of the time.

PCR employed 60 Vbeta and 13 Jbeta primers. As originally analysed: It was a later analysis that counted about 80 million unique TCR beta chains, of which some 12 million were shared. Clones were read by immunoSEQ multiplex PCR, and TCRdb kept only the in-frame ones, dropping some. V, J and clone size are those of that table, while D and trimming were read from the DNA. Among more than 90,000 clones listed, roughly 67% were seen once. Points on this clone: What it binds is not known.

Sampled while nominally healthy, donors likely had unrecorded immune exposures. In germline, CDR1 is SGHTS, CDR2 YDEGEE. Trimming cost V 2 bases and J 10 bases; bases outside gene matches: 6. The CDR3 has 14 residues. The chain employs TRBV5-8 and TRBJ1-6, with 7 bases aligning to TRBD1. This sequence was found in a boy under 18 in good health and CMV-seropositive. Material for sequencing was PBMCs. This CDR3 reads CASSFNRGQSPLHF. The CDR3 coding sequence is TGTGCCAGCAGCTTTAACAGGGGCCAATCACCCCTCCACTTT.